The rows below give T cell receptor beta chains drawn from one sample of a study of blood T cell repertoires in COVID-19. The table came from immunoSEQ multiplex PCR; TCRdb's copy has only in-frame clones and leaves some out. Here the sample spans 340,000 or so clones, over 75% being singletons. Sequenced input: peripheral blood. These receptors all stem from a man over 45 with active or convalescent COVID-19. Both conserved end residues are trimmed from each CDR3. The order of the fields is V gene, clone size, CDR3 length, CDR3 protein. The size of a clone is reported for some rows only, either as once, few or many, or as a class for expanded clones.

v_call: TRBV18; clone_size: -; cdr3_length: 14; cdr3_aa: ASSRGSGGFTYEQY
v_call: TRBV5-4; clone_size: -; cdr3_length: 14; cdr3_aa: ASSQAGTGATGELF
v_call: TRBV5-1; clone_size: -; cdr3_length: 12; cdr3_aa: ASSDGTGGEKLF
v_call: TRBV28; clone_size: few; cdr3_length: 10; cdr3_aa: ASSFGGEKLF
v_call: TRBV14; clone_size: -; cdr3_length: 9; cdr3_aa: ASSQDSGLY
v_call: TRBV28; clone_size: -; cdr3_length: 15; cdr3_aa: ASSSPARRTQNYGYT
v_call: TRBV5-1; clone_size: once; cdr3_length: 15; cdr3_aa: ASSFIPGTGNSGELF
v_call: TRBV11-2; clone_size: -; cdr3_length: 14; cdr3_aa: ASSLDPGTSVYTQY
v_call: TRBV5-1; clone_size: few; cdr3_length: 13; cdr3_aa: ASSLVTGGAGGYT
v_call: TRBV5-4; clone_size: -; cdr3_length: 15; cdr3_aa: ASSLGSGGGSYNEQF
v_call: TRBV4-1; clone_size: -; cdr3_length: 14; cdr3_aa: ASSQEQGFSNQPQH
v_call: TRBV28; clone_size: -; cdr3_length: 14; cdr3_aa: ASRSGLAGVVETQY
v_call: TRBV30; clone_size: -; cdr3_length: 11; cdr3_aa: AWSEQVNQPQH
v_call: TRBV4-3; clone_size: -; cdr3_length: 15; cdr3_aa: ASSHPGQDGSSYEQY
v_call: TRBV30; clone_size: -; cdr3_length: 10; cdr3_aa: ALSRRDTEAF
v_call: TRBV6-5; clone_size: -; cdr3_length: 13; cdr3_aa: ASSYSTVQNYGYT
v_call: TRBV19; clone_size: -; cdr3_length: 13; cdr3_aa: ASSRGRQGNQPQH
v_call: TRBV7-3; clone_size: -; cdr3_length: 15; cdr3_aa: ASSLFSGTYTNNEQF
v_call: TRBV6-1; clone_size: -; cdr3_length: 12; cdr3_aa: ASSEQKGEETQY
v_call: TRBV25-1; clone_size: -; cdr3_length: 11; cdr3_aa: ASSLLASNEQF
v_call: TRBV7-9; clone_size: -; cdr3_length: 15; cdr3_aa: ASSAVSSGGPGNTIY
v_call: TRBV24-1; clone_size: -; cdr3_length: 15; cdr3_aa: ATSDRGKGVRTDTQY
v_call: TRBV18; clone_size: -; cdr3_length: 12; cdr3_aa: ASSQSGGGSPLH
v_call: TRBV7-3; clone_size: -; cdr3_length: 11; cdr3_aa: ASSSLVSDTQY
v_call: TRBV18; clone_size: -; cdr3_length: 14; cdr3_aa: ASSPGTATNTGELF
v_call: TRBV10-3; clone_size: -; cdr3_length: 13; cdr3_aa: AISEGTGNNEKLF
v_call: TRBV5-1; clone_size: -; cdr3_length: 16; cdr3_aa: ASSPGQGAAGETYEQY
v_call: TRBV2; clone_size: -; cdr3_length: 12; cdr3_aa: ASEPGERGNGYT
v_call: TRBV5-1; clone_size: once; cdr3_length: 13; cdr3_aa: ASATYPTRGDEQY
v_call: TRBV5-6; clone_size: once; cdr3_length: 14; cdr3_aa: ASSSDLSPSSYEQY
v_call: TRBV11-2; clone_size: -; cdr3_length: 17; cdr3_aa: ASSLDLSLTSGRAYEQY
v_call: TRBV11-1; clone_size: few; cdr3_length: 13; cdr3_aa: ASSPREGANYGYT
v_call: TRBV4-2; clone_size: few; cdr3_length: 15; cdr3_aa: ASSQVGGGVNNSPLH
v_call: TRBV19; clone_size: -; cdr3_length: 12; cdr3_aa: ASSSGTGRETQY
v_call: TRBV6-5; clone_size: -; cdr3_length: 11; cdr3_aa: ASTRQENTEAF
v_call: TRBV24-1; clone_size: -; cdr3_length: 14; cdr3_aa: ATSDPGQGGTDTQY
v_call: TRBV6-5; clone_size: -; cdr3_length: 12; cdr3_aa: ASSNGQGRQPQH
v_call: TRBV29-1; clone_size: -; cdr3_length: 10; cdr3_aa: SVSPQYNEQF
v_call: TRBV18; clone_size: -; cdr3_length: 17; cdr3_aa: ASSPQGLIGITNTGELF
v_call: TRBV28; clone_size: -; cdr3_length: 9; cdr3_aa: ASEGAYEQY
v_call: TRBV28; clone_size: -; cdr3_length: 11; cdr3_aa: ASSKGEAEKLF
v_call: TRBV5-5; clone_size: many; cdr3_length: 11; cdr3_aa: ASSSQWSQPQH
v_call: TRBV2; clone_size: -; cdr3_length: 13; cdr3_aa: ASSALQGGSHGYT
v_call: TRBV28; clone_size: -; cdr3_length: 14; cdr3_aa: ASSLPGQGADTEAF
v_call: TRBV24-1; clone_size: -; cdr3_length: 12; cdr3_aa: ATQRTGSNYGYT
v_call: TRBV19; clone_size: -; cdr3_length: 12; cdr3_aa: ARPGGTGGESDT
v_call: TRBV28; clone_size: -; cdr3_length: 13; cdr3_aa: ASNKGGQFNTEAF
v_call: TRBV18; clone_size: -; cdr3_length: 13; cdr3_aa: ASSPQPGGHYEQY
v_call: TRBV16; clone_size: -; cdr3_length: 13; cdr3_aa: ASSHPLAGQETQY
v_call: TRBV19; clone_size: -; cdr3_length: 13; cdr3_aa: ASSLVAGGPEEQF
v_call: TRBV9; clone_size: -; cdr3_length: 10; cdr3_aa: ASSVEGYEQY
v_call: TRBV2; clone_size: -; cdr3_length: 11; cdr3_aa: ASGGQGDNEQF
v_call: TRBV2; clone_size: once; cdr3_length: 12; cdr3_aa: ASSEGQNTGELF
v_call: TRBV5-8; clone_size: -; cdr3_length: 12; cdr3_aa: ASSRGGAGYGYT
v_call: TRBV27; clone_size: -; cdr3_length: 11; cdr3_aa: ASRRGQAYEQY
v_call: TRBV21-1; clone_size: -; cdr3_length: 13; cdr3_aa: ASTPGQGLAGPQF
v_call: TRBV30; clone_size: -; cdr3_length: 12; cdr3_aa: AWSVRQGVYEQY